The 14 T cell receptor beta chains presented below share a single source sample, sequenced in a study of spatial heterogeneity in lung cancer. Study findings and constraints: How many expanded intratumoral alpha and beta TCRs were present tracked the tumor mutation count, which was a count of nonsynonymous mutations.

TCRdb independently ran MiXCR on the 5' RACE reads; one entry per CDR3 protein. This repertoire shows about 13,000 distinct CDR3 sequences, around 6.6% found once; its top ten account for more than 3%. The antigens for these receptors are not known. Time point: sample taken at primary tumor resection. The sequencing used lung tumor tissue, collected at surgery. These TCRs come from a female donor with early-stage non-small cell lung cancer.

CDR3 DNA: TGTGCCAGCAGTACCCATGGGACCCCCGGTCCGTACTTC. It yields the protein CASSTHGTPGPYF. J is TRBJ2-5 and V is TRBV27; D assignment may be TRBD1 or TRBD2 (5 bases each). Per the germline V gene, CDR1 is MNHEY and CDR2 is SMNVEV (reference sequence). V gave up 5 bases and J gave up 13 bases, with 20 bases separating them. The CDR3 spans 13 residues.

This clonotype is labeled medium-sized. The chain recombines TRBV7-2 with TRBJ2-3, with TRBD2 matching over 7 bases. CDR3 length equals 13 residues. Germline-derived CDR1 and CDR2 are SGHTA and FQGNSA. The V gene end was trimmed by 4 bases and the J gene end by 8 bases; junction bases not matched to a gene: 6. In DNA, the CDR3 is TGTGCCAGCAGCTCCTCCGGGGGGAGTACGCAGTATTTT. It codes for CASSSSGGSTQYF. The full variable domain, rest sourced from reference TRBV7-2 and TRBJ2-3, is GAGVSQSPSNKVTEKGKDVELRCDPISGHTALYWYRQSLGQGLEFLIYFQGNSAPDKSGLPSDRFSAERTGGSVSTLTIQRTQQEDSAVYLCASSSSGGSTQYFGPGTRLTVL.

This clonotype was picked up many times. The J gene is TRBJ2-7, the V gene TRBV6-6; possibly TRBD2 for D (6 bases). This CDR3 has 13 residues. CDR1 MNHNY and CDR2 SVGAGI come from the germline V gene (reference sequence). Trimming cost V 6 bases and J 6 bases, with 15 bases left between them. The CDR3 loop is CASSQSGEREQYF. CDR3 coding DNA: TGTGCCAGCAGCCAATCGGGAGAACGCGAGCAGTACTTC.

This clonotype occurred many times. CDR3 region: CASSQDLVNEQFF. CDR3 DNA: TGTGCCAGCAGCCAAGATCTAGTGAATGAGCAGTTCTTC. This chain uses TRBV4-2 with TRBJ2-1; D remains ambiguous. Germline V gives CDR1 LGHNA, CDR2 YNFKEQ. The CDR3 has 13 residues. The ends were cut back, 0 bases at V and 7 bases at J, with 7 bases in the middle.

CDR3 sequence (DNA): TGTGCCAGCAGGCTAGCGGGAGAGACCCAGTACTTC. Amino acids: CASRLAGETQYF. The chain is built from TRBV12-3 or TRBV12-4 and TRBJ2-5, with 8 bases lining up with TRBD2. The CDR3 is 12 residues long. The V segment lost 6 bases and the J segment 4 bases; nucleotides outside the gene matches: 1.

This clonotype showed up many times. The J gene is TRBJ2-4, the V gene TRBV28; 10 bases agree with TRBD1. With V trimmed by 0 bases and J by 7 bases, 0 bases remained unmatched. Germline V gene data show CDR1 as MDHEN and CDR2 as SYDVKM. The length of the CDR3 is 14 residues. CDR3 amino acids: CASSLWTGGNIQYF. The CDR3 nucleotides read TGTGCCAGCAGTTTATGGACAGGGGGCAACATTCAGTACTTC.

The table lists this clonotype with many counts. This chain links TRBV5-1 with TRBJ2-1; maybe TRBD2 (5 bases). Between the trimmed V and J ends, which lost 4 bases and 9 bases, there was a span of 20 bases. There are 15 residues in the CDR3. Per the germline V gene, CDR1 is SGHRS and CDR2 is YFSETQ. CDR3 nucleotide sequence: TGCGCCAGCAGCCTTCTTACTAGTGGTCTCGCTGAGCAGTTCTTC. Encoded protein: CASSLLTSGLAEQFF.

This clonotype was seen many times. The chain is built from TRBV7-9 and TRBJ1-2, with a tentative D call TRBD1 (5 bases). The germline CDR1 and CDR2 sequences are SEHNR and FQNEAQ (reference sequence). V was trimmed by 3 bases and J by 3 bases, leaving 8 bases between them. The CDR3 covers 13 residues. CDR3: CASSLKGDYGYTF. CDR3 bases: TGTGCCAGCAGCTTGAAAGGGGACTATGGCTACACCTTC.

This clonotype has ten or more counts. This chain uses TRBV4-2 with TRBJ2-1; D ambiguous. The CDR3 runs to 11 residues. CDR1 is LGHNA and CDR2 is YNFKEQ in the germline V gene. Trimming stripped 3 bases from V and 10 bases from J, with 7 bases between. CDR3 sequence reads: CASSQAREQFF. CDR3 sequence (DNA): TGTGCCAGCAGCCAGGCGCGGGAGCAGTTCTTC.

This clonotype occurred many times. The chain has TRBV12-3 or TRBV12-4 and TRBJ1-5; D not certain. This CDR3 is built from 16 residues. The V end lost 3 bases, the J end lost 5 bases, and 17 bases lay between the germline ends. DNA for the CDR3: TGTGCCAGCAGTTTTATTTCTGGATCTGGGTATCAGCCCCAGCATTTT. Translation gives CASSFISGSGYQPQHF.

This clonotype came up many times. J is TRBJ2-5 and V is TRBV5-1; tentative D call: TRBD2 (6 bases). CDR1 and CDR2 from the germline V gene are SGHRS and YFSETQ. The V end lost 4 bases, the J end lost 3 bases, and 19 bases lay between the germline ends. The CDR3 has 16 residues. The CDR3 region has the DNA TGCGCCAGCAGCCCTACCTTCGGCGGGACCGAAGAGACCCAGTACTTC. Its translation is CASSPTFGGTEETQYF.

This clonotype is labeled as medium-sized. V gene TRBV18 combines with J gene TRBJ2-7; 8 bases align to TRBD2. Germline CDR1 and CDR2: KGHSH and LQKENI. The CDR3 runs to 15 residues. Trimming removed 2 bases from V and 4 bases from J; junction bases left unmatched: 7. The CDR3 spells CASSPSTGRAYEQYF. DNA of the CDR3: TGTGCCAGCTCACCATCGACCGGGAGGGCATACGAGCAGTACTTC.

This clonotype occurred many times. The J gene is TRBJ1-4, the V gene TRBV6-6; D is undetermined. The CDR3 spans 14 residues. Germline values: CDR1 MNHNY, CDR2 SVGAGI (reference sequence). V lost 5 bases to trimming and J lost 8 bases, with 15 bases between them. The DNA for the CDR3 is TGTGCCAGCAGTCGCTCTTGGGAATCCGAAAAACTGTTTTTT. Its translation is CASSRSWESEKLFF.

By sample fraction, this clonotype is medium-sized. V gene TRBV6-6 combines with J gene TRBJ2-3, with 9 bases lining up with TRBD2. Germline V gives CDR1 MNHNY, CDR2 SVGAGI (reference sequence). The J segment lost 2 bases and the V segment lost 4 bases, leaving 4 bases of the junction unmatched. CDR3 length: 15 residues. CDR3 protein: CASSSSGRPTDTQYF. The CDR3 DNA sequence: TGTGCCAGCAGTTCGAGCGGGAGGCCCACAGATACGCAGTATTTT.